The T cell receptor beta chain described here comes from a study of blood T cell repertoires in COVID-19. Study context: Samples of COVID-19 (acute and convalescent) were obtained from the United States, Italy and Spain.

Germline V gives CDR1 SNHLY, CDR2 FYNNEI. The junction had 9 bases not matched to a gene; V was cut back by 9 bases and J by 5 bases. CDR3 length: 14 amino acids. As processed by the authors: Amplifying reference gene primers gave estimates of nucleated cell counts. Profiled with immunoSEQ multiplex PCR; TCRdb holds only in-frame clones, not every one. The DNA was the basis for D and trimming; V, J and clone size are from that table. The repertoire holds about 140,000 clones, with about four fifths as singletons. The specimen sequenced was peripheral blood. The TCR comes from a man younger than 40 with COVID-19, enrolled during active disease. This chain joins TRBV2 and TRBJ2-5; 10 bases line up with TRBD2. CDR3 bases: TGTGCCAGAACCCCGACTAGCGGGTGGGAGACCCAGTACTTC. Amino acid sequence: CARTPTSGWETQYF.